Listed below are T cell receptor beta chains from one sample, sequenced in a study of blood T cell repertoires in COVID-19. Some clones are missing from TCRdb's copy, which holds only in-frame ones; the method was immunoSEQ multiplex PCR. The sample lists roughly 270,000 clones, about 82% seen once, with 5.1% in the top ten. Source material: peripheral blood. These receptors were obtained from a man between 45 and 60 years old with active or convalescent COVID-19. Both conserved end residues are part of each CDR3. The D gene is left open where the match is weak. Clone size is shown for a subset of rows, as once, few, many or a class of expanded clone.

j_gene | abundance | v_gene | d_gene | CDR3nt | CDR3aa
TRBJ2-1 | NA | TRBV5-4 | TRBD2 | TGTGCCAGCAGCTTGTTCTCAGCGGGAGAGTCACAGTTCTTC | CASSLFSAGESQFF
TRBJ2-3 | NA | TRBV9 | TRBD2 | TGTGCCAGCAGCGTAGCTGCGGGAGCTATAGATACGCAGTATTTT | CASSVAAGAIDTQYF
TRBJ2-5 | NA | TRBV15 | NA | TGTGCCACCAGCAGAGTTGGGCCTCAAGAGACCCAGTACTTC | CATSRVGPQETQYF
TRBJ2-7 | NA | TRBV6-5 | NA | TGTGCCAGCAGCGCCTCCGGGTACTACGAGCAGTACTTC | CASSASGYYEQYF
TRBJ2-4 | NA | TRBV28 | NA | TGTGCCAGCAGTTCCCGTGCGGCCCTAGCCAAAAACATTCAGTACTTC | CASSSRAALAKNIQYF
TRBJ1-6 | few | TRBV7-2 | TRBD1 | TGTGCCAGCAGCTTAGGGTCCCGACAGGGAGCGAATTCACCCCTCCACTTT | CASSLGSRQGANSPLHF
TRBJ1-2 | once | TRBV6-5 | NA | TGTGCCAGCAGTTGGGGGGATTGGAGTGGCTACACCTTC | CASSWGDWSGYTF
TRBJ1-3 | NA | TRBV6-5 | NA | TGTGCCACCCGTAAGGGGATTACCTCTGGAAACACCATATATTTT | CATRKGITSGNTIYF
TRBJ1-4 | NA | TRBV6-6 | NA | TGTGCCAGCAGTTACTCCCAGGTTGAAAAACTGTTTTTT | CASSYSQVEKLFF
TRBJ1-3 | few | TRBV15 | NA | TGTGCCACCAGCAGAGACCCCGGGGGGACTGGAAACACCATATATTTT | CATSRDPGGTGNTIYF
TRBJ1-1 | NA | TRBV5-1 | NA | TGCGCCAGCGGATTATGGGGGGAGGGCACTGAAGCTTTCTTT | CASGLWGEGTEAFF
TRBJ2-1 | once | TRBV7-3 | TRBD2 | TGTGCCAGCAGCTCCGGGACTAGCGGTCTTGGTGAGCAGTTCTTC | CASSSGTSGLGEQFF
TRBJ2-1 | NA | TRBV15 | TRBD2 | TGTGCCACCAGCCCGCGACTAGCGGGGGGTAAGAATGAGCAGTTCTTC | CATSPRLAGGKNEQFF
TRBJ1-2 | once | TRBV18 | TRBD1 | TGTGCCAGCTCACCACAGGGGGCAGAAGGCTACACCTTC | CASSPQGAEGYTF
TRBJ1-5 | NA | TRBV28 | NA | TGTGCCAGCAGTTCCTCCGGGGGGGCGAAGCCCCAGCATTTT | CASSSSGGAKPQHF
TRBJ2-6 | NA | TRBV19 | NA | TGTGCCAGTAGGAGCAGGGGGGCCTACTCTGGGGCCAACGTCCTGACTTTC | CASRSRGAYSGANVLTF
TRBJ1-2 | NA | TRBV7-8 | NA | TGTGCCAGCAGCTTAGCGCGTCATCGAGAGTACACCTTC | CASSLARHREYTF
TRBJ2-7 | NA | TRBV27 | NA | TGTGCCAGCAGTTTTGGGGGGGCTACTTACGAGCAGTACTTC | CASSFGGATYEQYF
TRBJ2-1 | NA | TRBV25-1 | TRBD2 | TGTGCCACCAGGACTAGCGGGAGCAATGAGCAGTTCTTC | CATRTSGSNEQFF
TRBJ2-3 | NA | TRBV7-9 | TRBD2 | TGTGCCAGCAGCTTAGGCTCGTCTAGCGGGAGGGAGACAGATACGCAGTATTTT | CASSLGSSSGRETDTQYF
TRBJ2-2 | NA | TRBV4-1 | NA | TGCGCCAGCAGCCAAGGGAGGCCGGACCGATGGACCGGGGAGCTGTTTTTT | CASSQGRPDRWTGELFF
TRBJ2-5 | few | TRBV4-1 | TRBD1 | TGCGCCAGCAGCCACAGGACAGGGACAAAAGAGACCCAGTACTTC | CASSHRTGTKETQYF
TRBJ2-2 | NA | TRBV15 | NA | TGTGCCACCAGCAGAGTTAGGGAGACGAACACCGGGGAGCTGTTTTTT | CATSRVRETNTGELFF
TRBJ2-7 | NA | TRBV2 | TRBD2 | TGTGCCAGCAGTGAGGAGGCTAGCGGGGCAGCGAGCTCCTACGAGCAGTACTTC | CASSEEASGAASSYEQYF
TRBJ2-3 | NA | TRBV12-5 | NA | TGTGCTAGTGGTCGGGGGGCTGGTTGGAGTGACACAGATACGCAGTATTTT | CASGRGAGWSDTDTQYF
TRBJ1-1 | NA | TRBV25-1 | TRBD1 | TGTGCCAGCAGTGAACCAGCAGGGGGTCACACTGAAGCTTTCTTT | CASSEPAGGHTEAFF
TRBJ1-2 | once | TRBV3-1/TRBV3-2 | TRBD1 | TGTGCCAGCAGCCAAGGACAGGGCGTTTGGTATGGCTACACCTTC | CASSQGQGVWYGYTF
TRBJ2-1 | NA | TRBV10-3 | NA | TGTGCCGCGTGGGACAATGGACCCAGTGAGCAGTTCTTC | CAAWDNGPSEQFF
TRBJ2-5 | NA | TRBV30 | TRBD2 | TGTGCCTGGACTCCCTACGGGGGACTAGGTGTACAGGAGACCCAGTACTTC | CAWTPYGGLGVQETQYF
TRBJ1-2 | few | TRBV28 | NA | TGTGCCAGCAGTTACGTGCGGGGTTTTAACTATGGCTACACCTTC | CASSYVRGFNYGYTF
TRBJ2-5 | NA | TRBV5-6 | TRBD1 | TGTGCCAGCAGCCTGACAGGGCGCTATGAATGGACCCAGTACTTC | CASSLTGRYEWTQYF
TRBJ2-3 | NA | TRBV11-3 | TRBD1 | TGTGCCAGCATCCCCCCAGGGACAGGGGCCCCCACAGATACGCAGTATTTT | CASIPPGTGAPTDTQYF
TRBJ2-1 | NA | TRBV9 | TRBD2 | TGTGCCAGCAGCCTTCTTAGCGGGAATGAGCAGTTCTTC | CASSLLSGNEQFF
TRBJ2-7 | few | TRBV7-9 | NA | TGTGCCAGCAGCTCCTACCTAGTGGAACTCTCCTACGAGCAGTACTTC | CASSSYLVELSYEQYF
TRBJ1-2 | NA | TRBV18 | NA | TGTGCCAGCTCAGGCACAGGGAACTATGGCTACACCTTC | CASSGTGNYGYTF
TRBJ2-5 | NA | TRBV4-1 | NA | TGCGCCAGCAGCCAAGGGGCTTTTCGACTAGGCCAAGAGACCCAGTACTTC | CASSQGAFRLGQETQYF
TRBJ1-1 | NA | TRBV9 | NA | TGTGCCAGCAGCGCGTACCCAGCAGGGAACACTGAAGCTTTCTTT | CASSAYPAGNTEAFF
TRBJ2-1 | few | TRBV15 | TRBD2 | TGTGCCACCAGCCAGGACGGAGGGAGGGCCGGTGAGCAGTTCTTC | CATSQDGGRAGEQFF
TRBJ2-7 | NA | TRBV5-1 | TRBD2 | TGCGCCAGCAGCTCAACGGGGGGTTCCTACGAGCAGTACTTC | CASSSTGGSYEQYF
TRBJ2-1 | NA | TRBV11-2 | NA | TGTGCCAGCAGCTTAGGAGAGGCCTACAATGAGCAGTTCTTC | CASSLGEAYNEQFF
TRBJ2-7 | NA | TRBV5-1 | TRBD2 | TGCGCCAGCAGCTTGGTAGCGGGAGTCTCCTACGAGCAGTACTTC | CASSLVAGVSYEQYF